This T cell receptor beta chain came from a study of cytomegalovirus exposure and HLA in healthy donors. The CDR3 loop spans 14 amino acids. Germline-derived CDR1 and CDR2 are SEHNR and FQNEAQ (reference sequence). The V gene lost 2 bases and the J gene lost 6 bases, with 11 bases spanning the gap. A multiplex PCR was run with 60 Vbeta primers and 13 Jbeta primers. Produced via immunoSEQ multiplex PCR; TCRdb's table is partial and in-frame only. Altogether about 130,000 clones are present, 80% being singletons, with the ten largest covering 5.3%. This clone has just a few counts. The sequenced sample was PBMCs. The TCR comes from a man aged 25 to 40 in good health and CMV-seronegative. The J gene is TRBJ1-5, the V gene TRBV7-9; no clear D gene. CDR3: CASSLSYGAQPQHF. The CDR3 DNA follows: TGTGCCAGCAGCTTATCGTACGGAGCTCAGCCCCAGCATTTT.